Listed below are T cell receptor beta chains from one sample, sequenced in a study of Graves' ophthalmopathy and Graves' hyperthyroidism. From the multiplex PCR reads, TCRdb called clonotypes with MiXCR, one entry per CDR3 protein. The data show 400,000 to 450,000 distinct CDR3 sequences, with 21% seen just once and 2.5% to 3.5% held by the top ten. The source material was peripheral blood. The receptors were gathered from a young woman with stable Graves' hyperthyroidism. The CDR3 runs from the conserved cysteine through the conserved F or W. D genes are given only for firm matches. Clone size is not always given. Where it is, it says once, few, many or a class for expanded clones.

TRBJ2-5,TRBV4-2,17,TRBD2,many,CASSQGEIAGEGGTQYF,TGTGCCAGCAGCCAAGGGGAAATAGCGGGAGAGGGAGGGACCCAGTACTTC
TRBJ1-1,TRBV30,11,-,-,CACIRGTEAFF,TGTGCCTGTATCAGGGGCACTGAAGCTTTCTTT
TRBJ2-5,TRBV12-3/TRBV12-4,14,-,many,CASSLVWKQETQYF,TGTGCCAGCAGTTTGGTGTGGAAACAAGAGACCCAGTACTTC
TRBJ1-3,TRBV4-1,16,-,few,CASSQRWGAGGNTIYF,TGCGCCAGCAGCCAACGTTGGGGTGCAGGGGGAAACACCATATATTTT
TRBJ1-2,TRBV7-2,14,TRBD1,many,CASSSHRGSNGYTF,TGTGCCAGCAGCTCGCACAGGGGCTCTAACGGCTACACCTTC
TRBJ2-2,TRBV6-5,12,-,many,CASSSYPGELFF,TGTGCCAGCAGTTCTTACCCCGGGGAGCTGTTTTTT
TRBJ1-3,TRBV5-1,16,-,few,CASSLGSPSSGNTIYF,TGCGCCAGCAGCTTGGGCAGCCCCTCCTCTGGAAACACCATATATTTT
TRBJ2-5,TRBV27,17,-,many,CASSFRNPATVTETQYF,TGTGCCAGCAGTTTCCGCAATCCGGCGACAGTAACAGAGACCCAGTACTTC
TRBJ2-5,TRBV24-1,16,TRBD2,many,CATSCPRAGEGETQYF,TGTGCCACCAGTTGTCCTCGAGCGGGAGAGGGGGAGACCCAGTACTTC
TRBJ1-5,TRBV7-9,13,-,many,CASSSMDFQPQHF,TGTGCCAGCAGCTCCATGGACTTTCAGCCCCAGCATTTT
TRBJ1-2,TRBV19,13,TRBD1,many,CASSWTGRYGYTF,TGTGCCAGTAGCTGGACAGGGCGTTATGGCTACACCTTC
TRBJ2-2,TRBV28,17,TRBD2,many,CASSPSRLAGETGELFF,TGTGCCAGCAGTCCCTCAAGACTAGCGGGAGAAACCGGGGAGCTGTTTTTT
TRBJ1-2,TRBV15,13,-,many,CATSRDTVYGYTF,TGTGCCACCAGCAGAGATACAGTCTATGGCTACACCTTC
TRBJ1-3,TRBV12-3/TRBV12-4,14,-,few,CASSQGGLRNTIYF,TGTGCCAGCAGTCAAGGAGGGTTAAGAAACACCATATATTTT
TRBJ2-5,TRBV20-1,13,-,many,CSARLTGRQTQYF,TGCAGTGCTAGGCTGACAGGGAGGCAGACCCAGTACTTC
TRBJ2-7,TRBV25-1,15,TRBD1,many,CASSSDRGVSYEQYF,TGTGCCAGCAGTTCGGACAGGGGGGTCTCCTACGAGCAGTACTTC
TRBJ1-2,TRBV6-1,14,-,-,CASRLRQRGNGYTF,TGTGCCAGCAGGCTTCGTCAGAGGGGGAATGGCTACACCTTC
TRBJ1-6,TRBV19,14,TRBD1,-,CATTLDRPNSPLHF,TGTGCCACCACCCTGGACAGGCCAAATTCACCCCTCCACTTT
TRBJ2-7,TRBV11-2,13,-,many,CASSTTPTYEQYF,TGTGCCAGCAGCACGACACCTACCTACGAGCAGTACTTC
TRBJ1-2,TRBV6-2/TRBV6-3,15,-,many,CASSPGRQFNYGYTF,TGTGCCAGCAGCCCGGGACGGCAGTTTAACTATGGCTACACCTTC
TRBJ1-2,TRBV5-6,13,-,many,CASSWGLNYGYTF,TGTGCCAGCAGTTGGGGATTAAACTATGGCTACACCTTC
TRBJ1-2,TRBV12-3/TRBV12-4,15,TRBD1,many,CASSYTPDRGDGYTF,TGTGCCAGCAGTTACACCCCGGACAGGGGGGATGGCTACACCTTC
TRBJ2-7,TRBV5-1,14,-,many,CASSRRESFGEQYF,TGCGCCAGCAGCCGGAGGGAGTCCTTTGGCGAGCAGTACTTC
TRBJ1-2,TRBV6-5,13,-,few,CASSYGPGVGYTF,TGTGCCAGCAGCTACGGACCCGGGGTAGGCTACACCTTC
TRBJ1-1,TRBV10-3,14,TRBD1,few,CAIRIGQVNTEAFF,TGTGCCATCAGGATTGGACAGGTGAACACTGAAGCTTTCTTT
TRBJ2-7,TRBV6-2/TRBV6-3,14,-,-,CASSLGGSSREQYF,TGTGCCAGCAGTCTTGGTGGGAGTTCGAGGGAGCAGTACTTC
TRBJ2-5,TRBV24-1,12,-,many,CATSDWRKTQYF,TGTGCCACCAGTGATTGGCGGAAGACCCAGTACTTC
TRBJ1-3,TRBV12-3/TRBV12-4,14,-,many,CASTRLDSGNTIYF,TGTGCCAGCACCCGTTTAGATTCTGGAAACACCATATATTTT
TRBJ1-1,TRBV4-2,13,-,-,CASSQASGTEAFF,TGTGCCAGCAGCCAAGCCTCGGGCACTGAAGCTTTCTTT
TRBJ2-5,TRBV11-2,14,-,many,CASTGQPVQETQYF,TGTGCCAGTACGGGACAACCAGTCCAAGAGACCCAGTACTTC
TRBJ1-2,TRBV11-2,14,-,many,CASSLTRTNYGYTF,TGTGCCAGCAGCTTAACCAGGACTAACTATGGCTACACCTTC
TRBJ1-1,TRBV20-1,14,-,many,CSASTGGMNTEAFF,TGCAGTGCTAGCACCGGGGGAATGAACACTGAAGCTTTCTTT
TRBJ1-1,TRBV12-3/TRBV12-4,14,-,many,CASSLTGVNTEAFF,TGTGCCAGCAGCTTAACGGGAGTGAACACTGAAGCTTTCTTT
TRBJ2-5,TRBV6-2/TRBV6-3,14,-,many,CATKRGTARETQYF,TGTGCCACCAAAAGAGGGACGGCGAGGGAGACCCAGTACTTC
TRBJ2-4,TRBV7-2,13,-,few,CASSQRIGNIQYF,TGTGCCAGCAGCCAGAGGATAGGAAACATTCAGTACTTC
TRBJ1-5,TRBV20-1,20,TRBD1,many,CSARVLLLDREVHSNQPQHF,TGCAGTGCTAGAGTCCTTTTATTGGACAGGGAGGTTCATAGCAATCAGCCCCAGCATTTT
TRBJ2-7,TRBV28,12,-,many,CASSLQGLEQYF,TGTGCCAGCAGTTTACAGGGACTCGAGCAGTACTTC
TRBJ2-7,TRBV29-1,17,TRBD2,few,CSVVPSGRAGLSYEQYF,TGCAGCGTTGTTCCTAGCGGGAGGGCGGGGTTGTCCTACGAGCAGTACTTC
TRBJ2-2,TRBV12-5,13,-,-,CASGLVPAGELFF,TGTGCTAGTGGTTTGGTGCCTGCCGGGGAGCTGTTTTTT
TRBJ1-5,TRBV24-1,14,-,once,CATSDAHRNQPQHF,TGTGCCACCAGTGATGCGCACCGCAATCAGCCCCAGCATTTT
TRBJ1-1,TRBV20-1,14,-,many,CSARPPAVNTGAFF,TGCAGTGCTAGACCCCCAGCCGTGAACACTGGAGCTTTCTTT
TRBJ2-7,TRBV5-1,14,TRBD2,many,CASRGSSGIDEQYF,TGCGCCAGCAGGGGGAGTAGCGGGATCGACGAGCAGTACTTC
TRBJ1-2,TRBV27,14,TRBD1,many,CASSLLGGADGYTF,TGTGCCAGCAGTTTACTAGGGGGCGCGGATGGCTACACCTTC
TRBJ1-1,TRBV27,13,-,-,CASSSLGVAEAFF,TGTGCCAGCAGTTCTTTGGGGGTAGCTGAAGCTTTCTTT
TRBJ2-4,TRBV12-3/TRBV12-4,13,-,many,CASSFQSWDIQYF,TGTGCCAGCAGTTTCCAGAGTTGGGACATTCAGTACTTC
TRBJ2-3,TRBV13,19,-,-,CASSLQGTMGDWRTDTQYF,TGTGCCAGCAGCCTCCAGGGGACAATGGGAGACTGGAGGACAGATACGCAGTATTTT
TRBJ2-5,TRBV20-1,11,-,many,CSAEGIETQYF,TGCAGTGCTGAGGGGATAGAGACCCAGTACTTC
TRBJ2-2,TRBV4-1,14,-,many,CASSQVGGTGELFF,TGCGCCAGCAGCCAAGTAGGTGGGACCGGGGAGCTGTTTTTT
TRBJ1-5,TRBV30,17,TRBD1,-,CAWSHRGISRSNQPQHF,TGTGCCTGGAGTCACAGGGGAATCAGTAGGAGCAATCAGCCCCAGCATTTT
TRBJ2-2,TRBV20-1,15,TRBD2,many,CSAEPGLAGTGELFF,TGCAGTGCTGAACCGGGACTAGCGGGTACCGGGGAGCTGTTTTTT
TRBJ2-4,TRBV4-2,15,TRBD2,many,CASSQVGLEGNIQYF,TGTGCCAGCAGCCAAGTGGGACTAGAGGGGAACATTCAGTACTTC
TRBJ1-2,TRBV12-3/TRBV12-4,11,-,-,CASTKGGGYTF,TGTGCCAGCACGAAAGGGGGTGGCTACACCTTC
TRBJ1-2,TRBV29-1,15,TRBD1,many,CSASPSGTGNYGYTF,TGCAGCGCCTCCCCCTCCGGGACAGGGAACTATGGCTACACCTTC
TRBJ1-1,TRBV19,15,-,many,CASSLGGMVNTEAFF,TGTGCCAGTAGTCTTGGGGGGATGGTGAACACTGAAGCTTTCTTT
TRBJ2-5,TRBV27,16,TRBD2,many,CASSPRLAGAGETQYF,TGTGCCAGCAGTCCCCGACTAGCGGGAGCAGGAGAGACCCAGTACTTC
TRBJ2-7,TRBV6-2/TRBV6-3,15,TRBD2,-,CASMIFGLAGYEQYF,TGTGCCAGCATGATATTTGGCCTAGCGGGTTACGAGCAGTACTTC
TRBJ1-1,TRBV12-3/TRBV12-4,13,-,many,CASITDRGGEAFF,TGTGCCAGCATTACCGACCGGGGGGGTGAAGCTTTCTTT
TRBJ2-7,TRBV10-3,15,TRBD1,many,CAISLTGDDSEEQYF,TGTGCCATCAGCTTGACAGGGGATGATTCGGAGGAGCAGTACTTC